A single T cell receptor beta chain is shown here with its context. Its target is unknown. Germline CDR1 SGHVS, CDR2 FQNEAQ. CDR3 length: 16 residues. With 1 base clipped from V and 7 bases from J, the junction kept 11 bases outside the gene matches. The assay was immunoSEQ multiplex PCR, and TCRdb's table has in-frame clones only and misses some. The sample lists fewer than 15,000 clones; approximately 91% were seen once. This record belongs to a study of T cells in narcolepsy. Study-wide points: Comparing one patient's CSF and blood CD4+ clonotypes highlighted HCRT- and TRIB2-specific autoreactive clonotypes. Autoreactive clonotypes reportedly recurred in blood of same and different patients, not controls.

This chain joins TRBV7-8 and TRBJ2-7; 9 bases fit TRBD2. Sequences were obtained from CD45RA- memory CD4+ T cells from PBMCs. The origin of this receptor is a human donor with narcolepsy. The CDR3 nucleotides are TGTGCCAGCAGCTTAGGGGCTCTAGCGGGATCGAGGGAGCAGTACTTC. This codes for CASSLGALAGSREQYF.